The 9 T cell receptor beta chains listed next were all sequenced from one sample in a study of cytomegalovirus exposure and HLA in healthy donors. PCR used 60 Vbeta primers and 13 Jbeta primers. The repertoire was sequenced with immunoSEQ multiplex PCR; TCRdb's copy has only in-frame clones and lacks some. The sample records about 120,000 clones, 15% being singletons. The source material was PBMCs. These receptors were collected from a woman between 18 and 29 years old in good health and CMV-seronegative.

This clone was counted only a few times. The CDR3 nucleotides read TGTGCCAGCAGCCCCAGCTCTGGGGCCAACGTCCTGACTTTC. It is translated as CASSPSSGANVLTF. The V gene is TRBV7-3, the J gene TRBJ2-6, with D unclear. Trimming pared 5 bases from V and 0 bases from J, leaving 5 bases between. The CDR3 is 14 residues long. Germline values: CDR1 SGHTA, CDR2 FQGTGA.

The chain employs TRBV28 and TRBJ1-2; 12 bases are a match to TRBD1. The CDR3 consists of 17 residues. Germline assignment: CDR1 MDHEN and CDR2 SYDVKM. With 1 base clipped from V and 4 bases from J, the junction kept 7 bases outside the gene matches. CDR3 protein: CASSLSGQGARVYGYTF. The DNA of the CDR3 is TGTGCCAGCAGTTTATCGGGACAGGGGGCTCGGGTCTATGGCTACACCTTC.

The V call is TRBV5-4, the J call TRBJ1-2, with a tentative D call TRBD1 (6 bases). This CDR3 spans 15 amino acids. Germline V lookup: CDR1 SGHNT, CDR2 YYREEE (reference sequence). V shed 0 bases and J shed 4 bases, with 13 bases lying between them. The CDR3 region is CASSLANRVPYGYTF. The CDR3 DNA sequence: TGTGCCAGCAGCTTGGCAAACAGGGTCCCCTATGGCTACACCTTC.

Written as DNA, the CDR3 is TGTGCCAGCAGCTTGCGAGACAGGGTCTACAATGAGCAGTTCTTC. It specifies CASSLRDRVYNEQFF. The chain uses TRBV5-8 and TRBJ2-1; 7 bases are shared with TRBD1. The CDR3 is 15 amino acids. The V and J ends lost 1 base and 3 bases, in that order; junction bases with no gene match: 4. Per germline, CDR1 SGHTS and CDR2 YDEGEE.

As for this clone: This same CDR3 is encoded by further DNA sequences in the sample. This chain connects TRBV7-9 to TRBJ1-1; D ambiguous. The CDR3 has 13 residues. V was trimmed by 2 bases and J by 2 bases, leaving 6 bases between them. CDR1 is SEHNR, CDR2 FQNEAQ, per germline (reference sequence). Written as DNA, the CDR3 is TGTGCCAGCAGCTTACTAGGAAACACTGAAGCTTTCTTT. Its protein is CASSLLGNTEAFF. Full variable domain (outside the CDR3, taken from reference TRBV7-9 and TRBJ1-1): DTGVSQNPRHKITKRGQNVTFRCDPISEHNRLYWYRQTLGQGPEFLTYFQNEAQLEKSRLLSDRFSAERPKGSFSTLEIQRTEQGDSAMYLCASSLLGNTEAFFGQGTRLTVV.

A few counts support this clone. This rearrangement joins TRBV6-1 to TRBJ2-7, with 9 bases identical to TRBD1. Germline V gene data show CDR1 as MNHNS and CDR2 as SASEGT. This CDR3 region has 17 residues. V was pared by 4 bases and J by 3 bases, with 13 bases of the junction left unmatched. The CDR3 DNA reads TGTGCCAGCAGTGCCCTACAAGCGGGACAGGGAGGCTACGAGCAGTACTTC. As protein: CASSALQAGQGGYEQYF.

This chain links TRBV5-4 with TRBJ2-7, with 7 positions matching TRBD1. The CDR3 sequence is 14 residues long. Per germline, CDR1 SGHNT and CDR2 YYREEE (reference sequence). V lost 0 bases, J lost 3 bases, and 3 bases stayed unmatched. The CDR3, as DNA: TGTGCCAGCAGCTTGGGACAGGGCATCTACGAGCAGTACTTC. It encodes CASSLGQGIYEQYF.

This chain links TRBV28 with TRBJ1-5; D may be TRBD1 (5 bases). Germline V gene sequence: CDR1 MDHEN, CDR2 SYDVKM. The CDR3 has 13 residues. V was trimmed by 4 bases and J by 9 bases, leaving 13 bases between them. CDR3 coding DNA: TGTGCCAGCAGTTGGGGACCCGGGGGGCCCCAGCATTTT. Amino acids: CASSWGPGGPQHF. The whole variable domain, remainder taken from reference TRBV28 and TRBJ1-5, is DVKVTQSSRYLVKRTGEKVFLECVQDMDHENMFWYRQDPGLGLRLIYFSYDVKMKEKGDIPEGYSVSREKKERFSLILESASTNQTSMYLCASSWGPGGPQHFGDGTRLSIL.

The rearrangement links TRBV4-1 to TRBJ1-2; 8 positions agree with TRBD1. CDR3 length equals 14 residues. Germline values: CDR1 MGHRA, CDR2 YSYEKL. Trimming cost V 1 base and J 4 bases; bases outside gene matches: 2. The chain's CDR3 is CASSQADRGYGYTF. CDR3 sequence (DNA): TGCGCCAGCAGCCAAGCCGACAGGGGCTATGGCTACACCTTC.